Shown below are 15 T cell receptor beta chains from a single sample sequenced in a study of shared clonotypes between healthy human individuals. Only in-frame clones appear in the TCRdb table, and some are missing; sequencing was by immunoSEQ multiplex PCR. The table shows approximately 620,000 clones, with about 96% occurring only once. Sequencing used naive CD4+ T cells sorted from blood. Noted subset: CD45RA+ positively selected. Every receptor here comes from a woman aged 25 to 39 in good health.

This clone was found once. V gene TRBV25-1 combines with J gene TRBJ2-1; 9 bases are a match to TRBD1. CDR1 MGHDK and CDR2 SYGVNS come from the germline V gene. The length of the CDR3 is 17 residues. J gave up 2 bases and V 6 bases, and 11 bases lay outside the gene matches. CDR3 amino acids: CASSAQGAGLTYNEQFF. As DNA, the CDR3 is TGTGCCAGCAGCGCACAGGGGGCGGGCCTAACCTACAATGAGCAGTTCTTC.

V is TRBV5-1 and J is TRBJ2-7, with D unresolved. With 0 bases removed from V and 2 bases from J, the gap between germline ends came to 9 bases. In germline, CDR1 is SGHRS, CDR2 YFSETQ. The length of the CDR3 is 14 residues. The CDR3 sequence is CASSLGVGPYEQYF. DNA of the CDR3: TGCGCCAGCAGCTTGGGGGTGGGCCCCTACGAGCAGTACTTC. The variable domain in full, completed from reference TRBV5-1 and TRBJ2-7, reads KAGVTQTPRYLIKTRGQQVTLSCSPISGHRSVSWYQQTPGQGLQFLFEYFSETQRNKGNFPGRFSGRQFSNSRSEMNVSTLELGDSALYLCASSLGVGPYEQYFGPGTRLTVT.

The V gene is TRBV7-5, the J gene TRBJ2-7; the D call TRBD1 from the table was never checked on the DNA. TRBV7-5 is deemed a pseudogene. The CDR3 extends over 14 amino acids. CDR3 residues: CVRSPASDSYEQYF. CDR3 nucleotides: TGTGTCAGAAGCCCGGCATCGGACAGCTACGAGCAGTACTTC.

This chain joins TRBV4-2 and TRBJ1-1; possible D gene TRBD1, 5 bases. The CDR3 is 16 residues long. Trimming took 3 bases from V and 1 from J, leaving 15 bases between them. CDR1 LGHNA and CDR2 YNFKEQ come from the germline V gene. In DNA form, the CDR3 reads TGTGCCAGCAGCCATGTCCCAAAGGGGAGGAACACTGAAGCTTTCTTT. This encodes CASSHVPKGRNTEAFF.

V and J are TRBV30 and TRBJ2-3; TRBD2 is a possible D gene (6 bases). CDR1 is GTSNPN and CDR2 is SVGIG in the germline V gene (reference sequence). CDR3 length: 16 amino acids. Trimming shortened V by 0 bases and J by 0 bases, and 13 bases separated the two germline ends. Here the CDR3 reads CAWSVFRDFSTDTQYF. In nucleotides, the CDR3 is TGTGCCTGGAGTGTTTTCCGGGACTTTAGCACAGATACGCAGTATTTT.

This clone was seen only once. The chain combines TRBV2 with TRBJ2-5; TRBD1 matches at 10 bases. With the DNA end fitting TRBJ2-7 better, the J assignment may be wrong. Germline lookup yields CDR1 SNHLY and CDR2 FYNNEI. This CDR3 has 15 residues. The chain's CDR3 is CASSTGTGAPYEQYF. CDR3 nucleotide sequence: TGTGCCAGCAGTACTGGGACAGGGGCACCCTACGAGCAGTACTTC.

CDR3 DNA sequence: TGTGCCAGCAGAGGACAGGCGATGAGCTCCTACGAGCAGTACTTC. This codes for CASRGQAMSSYEQYF. V usage is TRBV2 and J usage is TRBJ2-7, with 7 positions matching TRBD1. V was pared by 6 bases and J by 0 bases, with 8 bases of the junction left unmatched. The CDR3 contains 15 residues. Germline CDR1 reads SNHLY; CDR2 reads FYNNEI. Based on the CDR3 plus reference TRBV2 and TRBJ2-7, the full variable domain is EPEVTQTPSHQVTQMGQEVILRCVPISNHLYFYWYRQILGQKVEFLVSFYNNEISEKSEIFDDQFSVERPDGSNFTLKIRSTKLEDSAMYFCASRGQAMSSYEQYFGPGTRLTVT.

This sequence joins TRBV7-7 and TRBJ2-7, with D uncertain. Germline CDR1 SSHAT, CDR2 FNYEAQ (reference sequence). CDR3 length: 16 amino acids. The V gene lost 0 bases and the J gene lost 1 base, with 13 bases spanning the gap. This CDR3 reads CASSLAVRKKSYEQYF. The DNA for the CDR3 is TGTGCCAGCAGCTTAGCGGTAAGGAAGAAGTCCTACGAGCAGTACTTC.

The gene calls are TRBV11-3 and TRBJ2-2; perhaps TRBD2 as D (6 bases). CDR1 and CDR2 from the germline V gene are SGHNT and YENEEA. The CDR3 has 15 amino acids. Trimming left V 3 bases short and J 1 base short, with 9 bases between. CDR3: CASSLGGKNTGELFF. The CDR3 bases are TGTGCCAGCAGCTTGGGCGGGAAGAACACCGGGGAGCTGTTTTTT.

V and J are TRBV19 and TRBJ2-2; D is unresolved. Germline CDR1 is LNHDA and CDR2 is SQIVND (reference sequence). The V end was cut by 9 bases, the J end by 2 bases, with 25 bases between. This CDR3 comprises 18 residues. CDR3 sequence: CASRLLLSGPDNTGELFF. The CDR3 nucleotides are TGTGCCAGCCGCTTGCTACTAAGTGGGCCAGACAACACCGGGGAGCTGTTTTTT.

This CDR3 reads CASNPRQFSGYTF. The CDR3 nucleotides are TGTGCCAGCAATCCACGACAGTTCTCTGGCTACACCTTC. The chain carries TRBV28 and TRBJ1-2; perhaps TRBD1 as D (5 bases). This CDR3 has 13 amino acids. Looked up from germline, CDR1 is MDHEN and CDR2 is SYDVKM. With 7 bases removed from V and 7 bases from J, the gap between germline ends came to 16 bases.

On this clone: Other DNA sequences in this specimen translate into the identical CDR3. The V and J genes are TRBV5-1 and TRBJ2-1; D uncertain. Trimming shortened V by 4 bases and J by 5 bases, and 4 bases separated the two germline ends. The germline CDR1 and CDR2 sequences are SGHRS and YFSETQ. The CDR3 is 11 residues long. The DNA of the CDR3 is TGCGCCAGCAGCCTAGACAATGAGCAGTTCTTC. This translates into CASSLDNEQFF. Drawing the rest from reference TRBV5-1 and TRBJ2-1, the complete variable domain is KAGVTQTPRYLIKTRGQQVTLSCSPISGHRSVSWYQQTPGQGLQFLFEYFSETQRNKGNFPGRFSGRQFSNSRSEMNVSTLELGDSALYLCASSLDNEQFFGPGTRLTVL.

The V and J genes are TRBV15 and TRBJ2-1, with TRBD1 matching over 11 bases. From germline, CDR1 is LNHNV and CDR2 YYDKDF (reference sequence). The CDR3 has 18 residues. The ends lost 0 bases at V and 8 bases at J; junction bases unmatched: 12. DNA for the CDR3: TGTGCCACCAGCAGAGATCCTTTAGGACAGGGGGCTTTTGATGAGCAGTTCTTC. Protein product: CATSRDPLGQGAFDEQFF. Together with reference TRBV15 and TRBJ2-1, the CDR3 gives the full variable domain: DAMVIQNPRYQVTQFGKPVTLSCSQTLNHNVMYWYQQKSSQAPKLLFHYYDKDFNNEADTPDNFQSRRPNTSFCFLDIRSPGLGDTAMYLCATSRDPLGQGAFDEQFFGPGTRLTVL.

The CDR3 is CASSVGQGGSDTQYF. CDR3 DNA sequence: TGTGCCAGCAGCGTGGGGCAGGGGGGGTCAGATACGCAGTATTTT. The genes are TRBV9 and TRBJ2-3, with D possibly being TRBD1 or TRBD2 (7 bases each). V lost 2 bases, J lost 4 bases, and 14 bases lay in between. Germline CDR1 is SGDLS and CDR2 is YYNGEE. This CDR3 comprises 15 residues.

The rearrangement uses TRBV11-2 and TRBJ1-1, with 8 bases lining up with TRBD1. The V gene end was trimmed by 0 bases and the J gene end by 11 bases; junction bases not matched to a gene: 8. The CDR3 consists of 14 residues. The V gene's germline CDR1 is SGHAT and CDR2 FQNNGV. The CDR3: CASSLDAGGLPAFF. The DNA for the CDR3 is TGTGCCAGCAGCTTAGACGCAGGGGGCCTTCCGGCTTTCTTT.